These 24 T cell receptor beta chains share one sample of origin, sequenced in a study of blood T cell repertoires in COVID-19. Clones were read by immunoSEQ multiplex PCR, and TCRdb kept only the in-frame ones, dropping some. The table lists around 20,000 clones, over 80% of them singletons. Sample: peripheral blood. The source of these receptors is a human donor in a cohort sampled during active COVID-19. The donor label of this sample is uncertain.

This chain joins TRBV28 and TRBJ1-1, with 11 bases matching TRBD1. CDR1 MDHEN and CDR2 SYDVKM come from the germline V gene. The CDR3 runs to 19 residues. V shed 5 bases and J 0 bases; nucleotides not matched to a gene: 14. The CDR3 here is CASSHPPADRGLMNTEAFF. The CDR3 coding sequence is TGTGCCAGCAGTCACCCTCCTGCGGACAGGGGGCTAATGAACACTGAAGCTTTCTTT.

The rearrangement links TRBV6-6 to TRBJ2-7; 7 bases fit TRBD2. Per germline, CDR1 MNHNY and CDR2 SVGAGI (reference sequence). V dropped 2 bases and J dropped 6; count of bases not matched to a gene: 10. This CDR3 spans 15 amino acids. CDR3 nucleotide sequence: TGTGCCAGCAGTTACAACGGGAGGCCCCCCGCCGAGCAGTACTTC. Translation: CASSYNGRPPAEQYF.

The chain uses TRBV18 and TRBJ2-4; 11 nucleotides align to TRBD1. Germline V lookup: CDR1 KGHSH, CDR2 LQKENI. V lost 3 bases, J lost 1 base, and 5 bases stayed unmatched. CDR3 size: 17 residues. Written as DNA, the CDR3 is TGTGCCAGCTCACCCGGACAGGGGGCGCGGGCCAAAAACATTCAGTACTTC. Translating gives CASSPGQGARAKNIQYF.

The chain recombines TRBV11-3 with TRBJ2-7; 8 bases align to TRBD1. CDR1 and CDR2 from the germline V gene are SGHNT and YENEEA. The CDR3 sequence is 14 residues long. The V segment lost 5 bases and the J segment 5 bases; nucleotides outside the gene matches: 8. Here the CDR3 DNA reads TGTGCCAGCAGCACCGGACAGGGTGTCCACGAGCAGTACTTC. This translates into CASSTGQGVHEQYF.

V gene TRBV2 combines with J gene TRBJ2-1; 8 nucleotides agree with TRBD2. V lost 6 bases, J lost 0 bases, and 10 bases stayed unmatched. Germline CDR1 reads SNHLY; CDR2 reads FYNNEI. This CDR3 is built from 17 residues. CDR3 residues: CASRDRLATSSYNEQFF. The CDR3 DNA reads TGTGCCAGCAGGGACCGACTAGCGACGAGCTCCTACAATGAGCAGTTCTTC.

The chain employs TRBV2 and TRBJ1-6; a possible D gene is TRBD1 (6 bases). V lost 6 bases to trimming and J lost 9 bases, with 15 bases between them. CDR1 SNHLY and CDR2 FYNNEI come from the germline V gene. The CDR3 runs to 14 residues. The CDR3 nucleotides are TGTGCCAGCAGCCTAAACAGGGAGTTTTCACCCCTCCACTTT. Translation gives CASSLNREFSPLHF.

The CDR3 DNA follows: TGTGCCAGCAGCCCCTTAGCGGGAGCCACAGATACGCAGTATTTT. Protein sequence: CASSPLAGATDTQYF. This chain links TRBV3-1 (or the pseudogene TRBV3-2) with TRBJ2-3, with TRBD2 matching over 9 bases. Germline-derived CDR1 and CDR2 are LGHDT and YNNKEL (reference sequence). The CDR3 is 15 amino acids. V lost 4 bases and J lost 2; bases outside the gene matches: 4.

This clone was counted only a few times. The CDR3 spells CATAGGTGEQYF. As DNA, the CDR3 is TGTGCCACCGCCGGAGGGACAGGGGAGCAGTACTTC. This chain joins TRBV2 and TRBJ2-7; 9 bases are shared with TRBD1. Germline loops: CDR1 SNHLY, CDR2 FYNNEI. This CDR3 region has 12 residues. The V and J ends lost 10 bases and 7 bases, in that order; junction bases with no gene match: 8.

The chain is built from TRBV24-1 and TRBJ2-5; D might be TRBD1 (7 bases). The CDR3 has 19 residues. V lost 0 bases and J 1 base, leaving 20 bases between the germline ends. CDR1 and CDR2 from the germline V gene are KGHDR and SFDVKD. The CDR3 DNA reads TGTGCCACCAGTGATTTGCCCCCAGGGGGGAGAGCGGCCCAAGAGACCCAGTACTTC. Translating it yields CATSDLPPGGRAAQETQYF.

The J gene is TRBJ1-5, the V gene TRBV11-2; 8 bases map to TRBD1. V shed 5 bases, J shed 7 bases, and the junction held 10 bases outside the gene matches. CDR1 and CDR2 from the germline V gene are SGHAT and FQNNGV. The CDR3 loop spans 15 amino acids. CDR3: CASSPARGHGQPQHF. CDR3 nucleotides: TGTGCCAGCAGCCCGGCCAGGGGGCATGGACAGCCCCAGCATTTT.

This chain joins TRBV4-2 and TRBJ2-7; 9 bases align to TRBD2. Germline CDR1 LGHNA, CDR2 YNFKEQ. The CDR3 is 16 amino acids. V lost 4 bases to trimming and J lost 2 bases; unmatched junction nucleotides: 9. The CDR3 sequence: CASSPRTAGGTYEQYF. The CDR3 coding sequence is TGTGCCAGCAGCCCCCGAACAGCGGGAGGAACCTACGAGCAGTACTTC.

The V call is TRBV4-1, the J call TRBJ1-5; possible D gene TRBD1, 6 bases. V lost 1 base and J 5 bases, leaving 15 bases between the germline ends. This CDR3 has 16 amino acids. CDR1 is MGHRA and CDR2 is YSYEKL in the germline V gene. The CDR3 DNA reads TGCGCCAGCAGCCAAGTGTTCCGGGACACTTATCAGCCCCAGCATTTT. Its protein product is CASSQVFRDTYQPQHF.

This clone was recorded once. The DNA of the CDR3 is TGTGCCAGCAGCTTAGCGTTGTTAGCTGGTGGGGAGCTGTTTTTT. Amino acids: CASSLALLAGGELFF. J is TRBJ2-2 and V is TRBV7-2, with unresolved D. V lost 0 bases to trimming and J lost 8 bases, with 13 bases between them. The CDR3 consists of 15 residues. The germline gives CDR1 SGHTA, CDR2 FQGNSA.

As concerns this clone: The junction departs from germline at one end; a sequencing error may be responsible. This chain uses TRBV28 with TRBJ1-1, with 7 bases aligning to TRBD1. The germline CDR1 and CDR2 sequences are MDHEN and SYDVKM. The CDR3 consists of 14 residues. CDR3 residues: CASSSTGQNPEAFF. The CDR3 DNA reads as TGTGCCAGCAGTTCAACGGGACAGAACCCTGAAGCTTTCTTT.

V usage is TRBV19 and J usage is TRBJ2-7; no reliable D call. Germline-derived CDR1 and CDR2 are LNHDA and SQIVND (reference sequence). CDR3 length: 13 amino acids. V dropped 3 bases and J dropped 5 bases, with 11 bases sitting between them. The CDR3 reads CASSMTSRDEQYF. Written as DNA, the CDR3 is TGTGCCAGTAGTATGACAAGCCGCGACGAGCAGTACTTC.

This chain uses TRBV28 with TRBJ1-1; D call uncertain. CDR1 is MDHEN and CDR2 is SYDVKM in the germline V gene. V shed 2 bases and J shed 2 bases, with 12 bases lying between them. The CDR3 contains 15 residues. The CDR3 is CASSLRREINTEAFF. In DNA, the CDR3 is TGTGCCAGCAGTTTAAGGCGGGAGATTAACACTGAAGCTTTCTTT.

This chain connects TRBV5-1 to TRBJ2-3; D perhaps matches TRBD1 (6 bases). Trimming removed 3 bases from V and 0 bases from J, with 11 bases in between. Germline CDR1 SGHRS, CDR2 YFSETQ. The CDR3 length is 15 residues. This CDR3 reads CASSSGDSSTDTQYF. For the CDR3, the DNA is TGCGCCAGCAGCTCAGGGGATTCTAGCACAGATACGCAGTATTTT.

The chain joins TRBV11-3 to TRBJ2-3; D is possibly TRBD1 (8 bases). Germline lookup yields CDR1 SGHNT and CDR2 YENEEA. This CDR3 spans 14 amino acids. The germline V and J ends were trimmed by 6 bases and 6 bases, with 16 bases remaining between them. Written as DNA, the CDR3 is TGTGCCAGCAGACCCACAGGGGGGGCCGATACGCAGTATTTT. It codes for CASRPTGGADTQYF.

CDR3 sequence reads: CASSLPSSYNEQFF. The CDR3, as DNA: TGTGCCAGCAGCTTGCCGAGCTCCTACAATGAGCAGTTCTTC. The chain joins TRBV11-2 to TRBJ2-1; D uncertain. Per the germline V gene, CDR1 is SGHAT and CDR2 is FQNNGV. This CDR3 is built from 14 residues. The germline V and J ends were trimmed by 3 bases and 0 bases, with 6 bases remaining between them. The complete variable domain, with remaining parts taken from reference TRBV11-2 and TRBJ2-1, reads EAGVAQSPRYKIIEKRQSVAFWCNPISGHATLYWYQQILGQGPKLLIQFQNNGVVDDSQLPKDRFSAERLKGVDSTLKIQPAKLEDSAVYLCASSLPSSYNEQFFGPGTRLTVL.

This sequence joins TRBV5-8 and TRBJ2-1; D ambiguous. The CDR3 runs 15 residues. Germline loops: CDR1 SGHTS, CDR2 YDEGEE. V was trimmed by 0 bases and J by 7 bases, leaving 14 bases between them. The DNA of the CDR3 is TGTGCCAGCAGCTTGGTGTCAGGTACCCTGAATGAGCAGTTCTTC. Protein sequence: CASSLVSGTLNEQFF.

The chain recombines TRBV2 with TRBJ2-7, with D possibly matching TRBD1 (5 bases). The CDR3 is made up of 14 amino acids. The V end was cut by 6 bases, the J end by 0 bases, with 12 bases between. Per the germline V gene, CDR1 is SNHLY and CDR2 is FYNNEI. This chain's CDR3 is CASRIQVTSYEQYF. CDR3 sequence (DNA): TGTGCCAGCAGAATACAGGTTACCTCCTACGAGCAGTACTTC.

The chain joins TRBV19 to TRBJ2-2; 11 bases are a match to TRBD2. Germline V lookup: CDR1 LNHDA, CDR2 SQIVND (reference sequence). The CDR3 extends over 19 amino acids. V trimming: 6 bases; J trimming: 0 bases; junction bases outside the gene matches: 12. The CDR3 coding sequence is TGTGCCAGTAGCCGTGGGACTAGCGGAGACTTCGCGAACACCGGGGAGCTGTTTTTT. Translation gives CASSRGTSGDFANTGELFF.

This clone has only one observation. The J gene is TRBJ1-5, the V gene TRBV27, with 8 nucleotides matching TRBD1. CDR3 length: 18 amino acids. The germline gives CDR1 MNHEY, CDR2 SMNVEV (reference sequence). Germline trimming cut 6 bases from V and 0 bases from J; bases unmatched to any gene: 13. CDR3 sequence (DNA): TGTGCCAGCAGGGAGACAGGGGCGGGCCTTTATAGCAATCAGCCCCAGCATTTT. Its translation: CASRETGAGLYSNQPQHF.

This clone was observed once. This chain links TRBV7-9 with TRBJ2-5; D is possibly TRBD2 (6 bases). Germline V gives CDR1 SEHNR, CDR2 FQNEAQ (reference sequence). The CDR3 sequence is 16 residues long. The V end was cut by 5 bases, the J end by 1 base, with 17 bases between. Written as DNA, the CDR3 is TGTGCCAGCAGCCATTCCCCCGGGACTCTCCAAGAGACCCAGTACTTC. Residues: CASSHSPGTLQETQYF.